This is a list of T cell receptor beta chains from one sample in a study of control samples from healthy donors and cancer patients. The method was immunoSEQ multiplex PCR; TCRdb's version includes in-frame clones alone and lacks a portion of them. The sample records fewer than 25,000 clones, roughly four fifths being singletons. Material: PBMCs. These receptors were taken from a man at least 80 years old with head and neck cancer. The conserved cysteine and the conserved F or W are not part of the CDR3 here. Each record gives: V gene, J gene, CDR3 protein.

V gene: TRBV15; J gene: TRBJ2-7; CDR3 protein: ATSGGLAGDGYEQY
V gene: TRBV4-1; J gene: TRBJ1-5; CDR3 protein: ASSQVRGNQPQH
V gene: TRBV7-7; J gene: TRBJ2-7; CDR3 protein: ASSLSSSYEQY
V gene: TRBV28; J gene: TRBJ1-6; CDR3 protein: ASTSWGQDSPLH
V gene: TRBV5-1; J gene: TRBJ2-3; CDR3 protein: ASSFGLAGVGTDTQY
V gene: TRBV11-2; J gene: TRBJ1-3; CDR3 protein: ASSPRFAGNTIY
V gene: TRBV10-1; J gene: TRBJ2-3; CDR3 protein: ASSETVGGGGDTQY
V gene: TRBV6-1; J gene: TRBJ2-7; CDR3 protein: ASSESGSYEQY
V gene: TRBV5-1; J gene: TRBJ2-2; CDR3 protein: ASSLESRGLAGTGELF
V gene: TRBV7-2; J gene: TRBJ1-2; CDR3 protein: ASNRPPVYGYT
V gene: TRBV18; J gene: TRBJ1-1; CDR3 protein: ASSTTDGDTEAF
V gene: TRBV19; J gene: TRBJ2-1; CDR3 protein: ASSMWATGTNEQF
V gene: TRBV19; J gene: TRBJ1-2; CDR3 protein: ASSIGDYGYT
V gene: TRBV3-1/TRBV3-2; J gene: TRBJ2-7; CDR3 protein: ASSQPGTSSYEQY